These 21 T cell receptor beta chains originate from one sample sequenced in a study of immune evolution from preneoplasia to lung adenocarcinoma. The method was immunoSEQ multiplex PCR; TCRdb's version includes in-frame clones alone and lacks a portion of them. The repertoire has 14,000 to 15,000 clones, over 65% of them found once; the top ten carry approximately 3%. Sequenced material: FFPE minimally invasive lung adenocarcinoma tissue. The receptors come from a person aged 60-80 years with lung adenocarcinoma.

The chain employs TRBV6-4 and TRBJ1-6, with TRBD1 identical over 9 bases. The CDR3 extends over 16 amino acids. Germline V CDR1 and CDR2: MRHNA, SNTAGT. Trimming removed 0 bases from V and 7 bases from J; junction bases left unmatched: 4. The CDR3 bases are TGTGCCAGCAGTGACTCCGGGACAGGGCAAAATTCACCCCTCCACTTT. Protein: CASSDSGTGQNSPLHF.

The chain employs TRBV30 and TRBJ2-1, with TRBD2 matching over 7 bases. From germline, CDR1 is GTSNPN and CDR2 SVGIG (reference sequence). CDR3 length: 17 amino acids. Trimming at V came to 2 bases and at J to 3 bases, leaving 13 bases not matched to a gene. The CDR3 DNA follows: TGTGCCTGGAGTCTCCCCGCGGGAGTCCGCAACTACAATGAGCAGTTCTTC. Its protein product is CAWSLPAGVRNYNEQFF. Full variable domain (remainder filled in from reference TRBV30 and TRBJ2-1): SQTIHQWPATLVQPVGSPLSLECTVEGTSNPNLYWYRQAAGRGLQLLFYSVGIGQISSEVPQNLSASRPQDRQFILSSKKLLLSDSGFYLCAWSLPAGVRNYNEQFFGPGTRLTVL.

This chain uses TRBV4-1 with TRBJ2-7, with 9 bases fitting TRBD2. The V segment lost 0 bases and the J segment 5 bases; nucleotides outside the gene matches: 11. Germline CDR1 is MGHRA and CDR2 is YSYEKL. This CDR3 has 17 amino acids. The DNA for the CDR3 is TGCGCCAGCAGCCAAGAACTCTTGGCGGCGGGAGGGAACGAGCAGTACTTC. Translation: CASSQELLAAGGNEQYF.

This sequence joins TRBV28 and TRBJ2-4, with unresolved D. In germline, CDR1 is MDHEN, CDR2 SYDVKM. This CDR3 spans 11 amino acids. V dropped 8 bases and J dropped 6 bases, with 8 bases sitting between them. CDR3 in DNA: TGTGCCAGCGGGCAGAGAAACATTCAGTACTTC. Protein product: CASGQRNIQYF.

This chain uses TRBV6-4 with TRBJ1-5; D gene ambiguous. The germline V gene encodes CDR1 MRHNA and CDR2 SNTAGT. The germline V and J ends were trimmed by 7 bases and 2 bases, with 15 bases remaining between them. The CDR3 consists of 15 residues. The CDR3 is CASTEKGMRNQPQHF. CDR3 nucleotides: TGTGCCAGCACCGAGAAGGGTATGCGCAATCAGCCCCAGCATTTT.

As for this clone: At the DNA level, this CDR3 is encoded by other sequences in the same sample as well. The CDR3 sequence: CASSIGQSSYEQYF. CDR3 in DNA: TGTGCCAGTAGTATCGGGCAAAGCTCCTACGAGCAGTACTTC. The chain couples TRBV19 to TRBJ2-7, with no clear D. V was pared by 3 bases and J by 0 bases, with 9 bases between. This CDR3 spans 14 amino acids. The germline V gene has CDR1 LNHDA and CDR2 SQIVND (reference sequence).

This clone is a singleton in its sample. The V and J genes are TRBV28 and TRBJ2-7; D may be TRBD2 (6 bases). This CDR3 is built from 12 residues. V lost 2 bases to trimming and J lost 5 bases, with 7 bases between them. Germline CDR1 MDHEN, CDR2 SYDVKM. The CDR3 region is CASSLGGNEQYF. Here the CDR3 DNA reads TGTGCCAGCAGTTTAGGAGGGAACGAGCAGTACTTC.

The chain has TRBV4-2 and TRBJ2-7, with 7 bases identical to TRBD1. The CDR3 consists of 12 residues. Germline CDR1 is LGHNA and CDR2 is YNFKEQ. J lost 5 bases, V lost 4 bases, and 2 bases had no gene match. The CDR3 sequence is CASSRTGHEQYF. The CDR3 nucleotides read TGTGCCAGCAGCCGGACAGGCCACGAGCAGTACTTC.

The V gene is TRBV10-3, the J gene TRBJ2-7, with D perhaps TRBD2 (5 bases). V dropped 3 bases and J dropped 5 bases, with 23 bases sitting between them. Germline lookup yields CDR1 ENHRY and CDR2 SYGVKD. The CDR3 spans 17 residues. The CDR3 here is CAISDPAAPALRDEQYF. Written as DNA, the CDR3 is TGTGCCATCAGTGATCCGGCGGCTCCAGCTTTGAGGGACGAGCAGTACTTC.

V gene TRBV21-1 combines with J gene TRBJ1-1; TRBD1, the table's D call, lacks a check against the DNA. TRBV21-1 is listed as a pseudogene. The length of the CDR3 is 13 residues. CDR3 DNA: TGTGCCAGCAGCAAAGTACAGAACACTGAAGCTTTCTTT. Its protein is CASSKVQNTEAFF.

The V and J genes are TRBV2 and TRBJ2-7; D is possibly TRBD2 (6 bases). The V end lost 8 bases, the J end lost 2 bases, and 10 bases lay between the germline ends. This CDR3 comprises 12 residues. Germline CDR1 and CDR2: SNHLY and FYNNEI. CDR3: CASGSSAYEQYF. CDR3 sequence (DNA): TGTGCCAGCGGGTCTAGCGCCTACGAGCAGTACTTC.

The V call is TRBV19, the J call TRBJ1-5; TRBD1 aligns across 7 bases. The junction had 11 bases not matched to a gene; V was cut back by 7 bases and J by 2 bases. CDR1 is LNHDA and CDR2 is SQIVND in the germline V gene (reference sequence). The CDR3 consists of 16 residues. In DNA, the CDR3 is TGTGCCAGTATTAACCGGGACAGCAAGGGCAATCAGCCCCAGCATTTT. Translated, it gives CASINRDSKGNQPQHF.

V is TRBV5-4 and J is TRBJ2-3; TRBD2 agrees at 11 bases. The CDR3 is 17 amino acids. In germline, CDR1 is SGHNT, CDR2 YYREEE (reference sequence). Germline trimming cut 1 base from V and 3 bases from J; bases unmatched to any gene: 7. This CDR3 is CASSLKRLAGLTDTQYF. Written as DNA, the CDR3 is TGTGCCAGCAGCTTGAAAAGACTAGCGGGGTTAACAGATACGCAGTATTTT.

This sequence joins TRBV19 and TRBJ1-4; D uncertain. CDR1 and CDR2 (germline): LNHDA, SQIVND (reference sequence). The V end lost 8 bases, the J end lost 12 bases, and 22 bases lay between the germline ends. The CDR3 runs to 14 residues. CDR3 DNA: TGTGCCAGTGTACCGACATCGCGGACGGACCAACTGTTTTTT. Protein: CASVPTSRTDQLFF. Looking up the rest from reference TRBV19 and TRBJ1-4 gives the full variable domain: DGGITQSPKYLFRKEGQNVTLSCEQNLNHDAMYWYRQDPGQGLRLIYYSQIVNDFQKGDIAEGYSVSREKKESFPLTVTSAQKNPTAFYLCASVPTSRTDQLFFGSGTQLSVL.

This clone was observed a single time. CDR3 loop: CASSRLPGISGNTIYF. The CDR3 DNA follows: TGTGCCAGCAGTCGCCTACCAGGGATCTCTGGAAACACCATATATTTT. The chain carries TRBV28 and TRBJ1-3; D may be TRBD1 (5 bases). V shed 5 bases and J shed 0 bases, with 14 bases lying between them. Germline lookup yields CDR1 MDHEN and CDR2 SYDVKM. The CDR3 runs to 16 residues.

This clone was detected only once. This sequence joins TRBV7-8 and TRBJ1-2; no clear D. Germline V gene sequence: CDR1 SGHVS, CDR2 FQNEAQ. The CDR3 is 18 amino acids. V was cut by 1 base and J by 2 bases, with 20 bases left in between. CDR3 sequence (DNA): TGTGCCAGCAGCTTAGTGGAGGCTTGGCAGTCGGACAACTATGGCTACACCTTC. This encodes CASSLVEAWQSDNYGYTF.

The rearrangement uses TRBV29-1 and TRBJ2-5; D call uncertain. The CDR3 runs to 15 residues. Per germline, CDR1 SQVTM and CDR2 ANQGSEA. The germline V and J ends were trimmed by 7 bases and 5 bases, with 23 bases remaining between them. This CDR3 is CSALTEGRAAETQYF. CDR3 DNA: TGCAGCGCCCTGACGGAAGGACGGGCGGCGGAGACCCAGTACTTC.

The CDR3 loop reads CASSLVSGRIEQFF. CDR3 DNA: TGTGCCAGCAGCTTAGTCAGCGGGAGGATTGAGCAGTTCTTC. The genes are TRBV7-6 and TRBJ2-1, with 9 positions matching TRBD2. There are 14 residues in the CDR3. Germline-derived CDR1 and CDR2 are SGHVS and FNYEAQ. Trimming at V came to 1 base and at J to 9 bases, leaving 4 bases not matched to a gene.

CDR3 loop: CATSRGGQGFGDTQYF. CDR3 DNA: TGTGCCACCAGCAGAGGGGGACAGGGTTTCGGAGATACGCAGTATTTT. V gene TRBV15 combines with J gene TRBJ2-3, with 9 bases aligning to TRBD1. The length of the CDR3 is 16 residues. V lost 1 base to trimming and J lost 5 bases; unmatched junction nucleotides: 7. Germline V gene data show CDR1 as LNHNV and CDR2 as YYDKDF (reference sequence).

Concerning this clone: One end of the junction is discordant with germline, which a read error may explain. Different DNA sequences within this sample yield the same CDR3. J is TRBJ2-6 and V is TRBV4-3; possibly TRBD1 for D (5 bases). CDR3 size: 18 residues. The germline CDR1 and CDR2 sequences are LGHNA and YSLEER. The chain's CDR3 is CASSQEGLGISGANVLTF. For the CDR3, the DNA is TGCGCCAGCAGCCAAGAGGGGTTAGGGATCTCTGGGGCCAACGTCCTGACTTTT.

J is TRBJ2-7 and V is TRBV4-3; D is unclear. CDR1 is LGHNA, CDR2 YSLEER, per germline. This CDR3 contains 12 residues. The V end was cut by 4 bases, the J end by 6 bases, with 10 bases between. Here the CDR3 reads CASSPSEGEQYF. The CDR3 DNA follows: TGCGCCAGCAGCCCGTCGGAAGGCGAGCAGTACTTC.